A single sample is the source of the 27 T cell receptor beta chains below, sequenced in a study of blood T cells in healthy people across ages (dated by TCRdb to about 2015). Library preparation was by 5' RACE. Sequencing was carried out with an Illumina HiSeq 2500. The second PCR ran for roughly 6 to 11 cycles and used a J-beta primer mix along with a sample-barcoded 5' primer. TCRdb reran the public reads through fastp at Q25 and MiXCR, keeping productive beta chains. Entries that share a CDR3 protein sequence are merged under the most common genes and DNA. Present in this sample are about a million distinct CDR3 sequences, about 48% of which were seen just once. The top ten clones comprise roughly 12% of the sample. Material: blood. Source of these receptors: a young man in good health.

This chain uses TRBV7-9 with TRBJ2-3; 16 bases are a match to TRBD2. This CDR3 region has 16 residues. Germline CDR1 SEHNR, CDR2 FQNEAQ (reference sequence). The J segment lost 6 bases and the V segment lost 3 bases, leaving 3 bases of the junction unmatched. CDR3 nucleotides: TGTGCCAGCAGCTTCGGGACTAGCGGGGGGGAGGATACGCAGTATTTT. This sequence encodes CASSFGTSGGEDTQYF.

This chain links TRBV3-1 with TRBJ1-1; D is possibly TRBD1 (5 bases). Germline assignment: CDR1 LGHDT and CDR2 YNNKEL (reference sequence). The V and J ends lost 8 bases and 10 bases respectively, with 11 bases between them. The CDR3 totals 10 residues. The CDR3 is CASCAGIAFF. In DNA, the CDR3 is TGTGCCAGCTGTGCAGGGATAGCTTTCTTT.

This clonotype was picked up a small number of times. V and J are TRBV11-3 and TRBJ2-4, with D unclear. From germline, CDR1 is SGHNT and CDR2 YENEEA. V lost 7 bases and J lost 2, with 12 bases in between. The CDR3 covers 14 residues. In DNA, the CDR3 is TGTGCCAGCAAAGACCCCTCAACCAAAAACATTCAGTACTTC. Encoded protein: CASKDPSTKNIQYF.

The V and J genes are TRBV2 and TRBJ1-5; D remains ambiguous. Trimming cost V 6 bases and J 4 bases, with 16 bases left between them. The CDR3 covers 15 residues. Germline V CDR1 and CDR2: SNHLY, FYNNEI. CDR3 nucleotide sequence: TGTGCCAGCAGGTCCGGGGATTTTGCAAATCAGCCCCAGCATTTT. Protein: CASRSGDFANQPQHF. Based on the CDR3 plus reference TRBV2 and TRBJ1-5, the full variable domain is EPEVTQTPSHQVTQMGQEVILRCVPISNHLYFYWYRQILGQKVEFLVSFYNNEISEKSEIFDDQFSVERPDGSNFTLKIRSTKLEDSAMYFCASRSGDFANQPQHFGDGTRLSIL.

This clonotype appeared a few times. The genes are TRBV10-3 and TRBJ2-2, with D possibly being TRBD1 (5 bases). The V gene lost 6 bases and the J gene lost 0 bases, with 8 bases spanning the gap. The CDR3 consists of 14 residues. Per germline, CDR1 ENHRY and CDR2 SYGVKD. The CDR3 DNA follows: TGTGCCATCAGGACAGAGGCGAACACCGGGGAGCTGTTTTTT. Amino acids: CAIRTEANTGELFF.

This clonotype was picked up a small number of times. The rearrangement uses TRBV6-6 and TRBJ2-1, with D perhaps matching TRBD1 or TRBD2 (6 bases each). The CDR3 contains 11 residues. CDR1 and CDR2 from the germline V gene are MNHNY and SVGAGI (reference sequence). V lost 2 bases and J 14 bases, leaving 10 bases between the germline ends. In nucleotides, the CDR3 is TGTGCCAGCAGTTACGGAAGGGGGGAGTTCTTC. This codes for CASSYGRGEFF.

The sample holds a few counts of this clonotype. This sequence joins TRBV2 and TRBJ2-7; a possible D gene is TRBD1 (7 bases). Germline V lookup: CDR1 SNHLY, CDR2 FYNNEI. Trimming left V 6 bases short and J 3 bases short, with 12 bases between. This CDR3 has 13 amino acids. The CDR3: CASRRDSLYEQYF. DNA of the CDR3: TGTGCCAGCAGGCGGGACAGTCTCTACGAGCAGTACTTC.

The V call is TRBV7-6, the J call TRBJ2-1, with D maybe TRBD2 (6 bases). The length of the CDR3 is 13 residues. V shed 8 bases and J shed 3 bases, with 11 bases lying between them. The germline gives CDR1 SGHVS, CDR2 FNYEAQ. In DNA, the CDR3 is TGTGCCAGCTCGGGGGTACGCTACAATGAGCAGTTCTTC. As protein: CASSGVRYNEQFF.

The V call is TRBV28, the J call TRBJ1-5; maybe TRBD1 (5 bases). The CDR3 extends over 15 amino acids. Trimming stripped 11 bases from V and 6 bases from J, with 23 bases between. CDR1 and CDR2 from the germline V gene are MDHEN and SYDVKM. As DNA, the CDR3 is TGTGCCGTAGGCGCCGATGGGGGGATAGGTCAGCCCCAGCATTTT. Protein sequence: CAVGADGGIGQPQHF.

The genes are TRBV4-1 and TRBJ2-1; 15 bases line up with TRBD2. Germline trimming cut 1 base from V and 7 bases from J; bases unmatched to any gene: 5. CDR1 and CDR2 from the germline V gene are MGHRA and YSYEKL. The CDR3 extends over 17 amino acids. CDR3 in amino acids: CASSQAPGLAGGNEQFF. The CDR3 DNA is TGCGCCAGCAGCCAAGCCCCCGGACTAGCGGGGGGGAATGAGCAGTTCTTC.

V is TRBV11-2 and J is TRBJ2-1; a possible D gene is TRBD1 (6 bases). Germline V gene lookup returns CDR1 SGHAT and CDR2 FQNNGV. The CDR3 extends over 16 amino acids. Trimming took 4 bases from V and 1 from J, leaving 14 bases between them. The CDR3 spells CASSSRTAHSYNEQFF. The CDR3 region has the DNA TGTGCCAGCAGCTCAAGGACAGCCCATTCCTACAATGAGCAGTTCTTC.

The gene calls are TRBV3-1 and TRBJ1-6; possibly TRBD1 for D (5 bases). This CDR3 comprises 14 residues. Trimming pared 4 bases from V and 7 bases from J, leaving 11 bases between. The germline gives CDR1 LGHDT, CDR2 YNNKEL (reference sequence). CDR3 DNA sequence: TGTGCCAGCAGCCCGGACGGGGGAAATTCACCCCTCCACTTT. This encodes CASSPDGGNSPLHF.

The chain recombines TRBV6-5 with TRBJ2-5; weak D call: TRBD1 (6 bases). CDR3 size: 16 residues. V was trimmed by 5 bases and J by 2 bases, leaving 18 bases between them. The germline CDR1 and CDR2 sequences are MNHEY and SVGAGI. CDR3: CASSNLPGHRQETQYF. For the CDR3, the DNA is TGTGCCAGCAGTAATCTCCCGGGACACCGGCAAGAGACCCAGTACTTC.

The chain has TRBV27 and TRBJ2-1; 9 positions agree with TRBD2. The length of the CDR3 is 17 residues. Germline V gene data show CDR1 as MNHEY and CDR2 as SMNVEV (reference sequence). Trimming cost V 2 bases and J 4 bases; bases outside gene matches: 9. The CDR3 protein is CASSLSGGFELYNEQFF. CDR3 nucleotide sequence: TGTGCCAGCAGTTTAAGCGGGGGGTTCGAATTATACAATGAGCAGTTCTTC.

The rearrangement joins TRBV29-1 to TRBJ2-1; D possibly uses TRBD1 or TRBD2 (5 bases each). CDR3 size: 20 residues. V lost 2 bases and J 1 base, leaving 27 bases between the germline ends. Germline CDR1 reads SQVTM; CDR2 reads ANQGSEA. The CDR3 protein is CSVENIIGGGLGSSYNEQFF. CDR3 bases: TGCAGCGTTGAAAATATTATAGGTGGGGGTTTAGGGAGTTCCTACAATGAGCAGTTCTTC.

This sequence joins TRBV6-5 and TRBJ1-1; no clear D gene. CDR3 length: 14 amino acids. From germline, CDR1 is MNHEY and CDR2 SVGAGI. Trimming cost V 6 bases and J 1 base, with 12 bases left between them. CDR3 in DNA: TGTGCCAGCAGCTCACGCGGCCAGAACACTGAAGCTTTCTTT. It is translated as CASSSRGQNTEAFF.

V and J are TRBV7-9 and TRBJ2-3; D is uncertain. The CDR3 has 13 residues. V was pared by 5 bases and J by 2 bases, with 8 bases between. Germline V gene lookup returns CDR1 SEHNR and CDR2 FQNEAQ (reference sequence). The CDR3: CASSVSTTDTQYF. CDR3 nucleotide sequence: TGTGCCAGCAGCGTCTCCACCACAGATACGCAGTATTTT.

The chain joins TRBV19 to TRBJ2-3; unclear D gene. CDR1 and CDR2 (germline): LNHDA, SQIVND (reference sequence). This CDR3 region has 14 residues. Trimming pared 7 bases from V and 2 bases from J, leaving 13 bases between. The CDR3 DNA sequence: TGTGCCAGTATAGGGCTGCCAAACACAGATACGCAGTATTTT. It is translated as CASIGLPNTDTQYF.

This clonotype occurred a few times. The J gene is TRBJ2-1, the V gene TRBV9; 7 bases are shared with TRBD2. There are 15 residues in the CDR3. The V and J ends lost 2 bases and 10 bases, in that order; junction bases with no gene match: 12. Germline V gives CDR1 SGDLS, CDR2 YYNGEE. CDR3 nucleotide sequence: TGTGCCAGCAGCGTCGATAGAGGACTAGTTGGGGAGCAGTTCTTC. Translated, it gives CASSVDRGLVGEQFF.

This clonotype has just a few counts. CDR3: CASRKTATYEQYF. The CDR3 DNA reads as TGCGCCAGCAGAAAGACAGCCACCTACGAGCAGTACTTC. The chain recombines TRBV5-1 with TRBJ2-7, with D possibly being TRBD1 (5 bases). CDR3 length equals 13 residues. Trimming took 5 bases from V and 2 from J, leaving 11 bases between them. CDR1 and CDR2 (germline): SGHRS, YFSETQ.

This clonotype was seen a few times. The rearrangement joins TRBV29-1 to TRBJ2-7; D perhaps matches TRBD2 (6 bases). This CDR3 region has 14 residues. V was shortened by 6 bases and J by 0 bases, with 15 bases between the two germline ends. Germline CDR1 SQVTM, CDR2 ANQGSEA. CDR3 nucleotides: TGCAGCGTGGAGGGAGGATCTGCCTCCTACGAGCAGTACTTC. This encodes CSVEGGSASYEQYF.

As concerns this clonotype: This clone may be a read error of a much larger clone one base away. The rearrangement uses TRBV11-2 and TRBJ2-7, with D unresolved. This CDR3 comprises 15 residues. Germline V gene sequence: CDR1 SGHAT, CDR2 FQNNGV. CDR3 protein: CASSLTQQSSYGQYF. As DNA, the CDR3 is TGTGCCAGCAGCTTAACCCAGCAAAGCTCCTACGGGCAGTACTTC.

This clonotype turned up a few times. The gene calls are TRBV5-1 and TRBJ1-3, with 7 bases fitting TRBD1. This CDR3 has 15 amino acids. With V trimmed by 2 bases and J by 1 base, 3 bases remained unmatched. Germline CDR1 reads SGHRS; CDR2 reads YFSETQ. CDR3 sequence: CASSLPDRSGNTIYF. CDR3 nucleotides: TGCGCCAGCAGCTTACCGGACAGGTCTGGAAACACCATATATTTT. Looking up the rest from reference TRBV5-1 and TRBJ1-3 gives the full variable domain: KAGVTQTPRYLIKTRGQQVTLSCSPISGHRSVSWYQQTPGQGLQFLFEYFSETQRNKGNFPGRFSGRQFSNSRSEMNVSTLELGDSALYLCASSLPDRSGNTIYFGEGSWLTVV.

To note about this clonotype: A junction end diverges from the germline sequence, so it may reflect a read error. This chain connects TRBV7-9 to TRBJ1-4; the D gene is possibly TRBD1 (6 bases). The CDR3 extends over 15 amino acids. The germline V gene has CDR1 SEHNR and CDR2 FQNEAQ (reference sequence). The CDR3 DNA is TGTGCCAGCAGCTCCACAGGGCCGACTAGTGAAAAACTGTTTTTT. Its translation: CASSSTGPTSEKLFF.

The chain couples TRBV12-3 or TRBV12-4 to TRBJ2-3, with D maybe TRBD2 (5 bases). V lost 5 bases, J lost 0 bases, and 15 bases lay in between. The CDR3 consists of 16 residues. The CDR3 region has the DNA TGTGCCAGCAGTGTATCCCTGGGGAGAAGCACAGATACGCAGTATTTT. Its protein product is CASSVSLGRSTDTQYF.

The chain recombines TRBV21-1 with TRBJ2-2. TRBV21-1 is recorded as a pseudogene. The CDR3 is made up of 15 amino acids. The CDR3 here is CGSSKVAVFTGELFF. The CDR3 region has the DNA TGTGGCAGCAGCAAAGTAGCAGTTTTTACCGGGGAGCTGTTTTTT.

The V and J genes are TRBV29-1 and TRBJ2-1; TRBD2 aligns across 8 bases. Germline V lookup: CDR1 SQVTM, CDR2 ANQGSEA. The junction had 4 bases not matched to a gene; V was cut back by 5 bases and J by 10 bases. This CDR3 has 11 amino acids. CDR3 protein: CSVTSGQEQFF. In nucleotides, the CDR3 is TGCAGCGTTACTAGCGGCCAGGAGCAGTTCTTC.